This T cell receptor (beta chain) was found in a study of CD8+ T cells in alopecia areata. Overall study results and limits: On tofacitinib, scalp clonality and expanded CD8+ clones among top 100 fell significantly.

Extracted RNA was reverse transcribed, and the resulting cDNA served as sequencing template. The data were produced by immunoSEQ multiplex PCR, yet TCRdb's version contains in-frame clones alone and is incomplete. The sample has nearly 200,000 clones; roughly 50% are singletons. Treatment here: oral pan-JAK inhibitor, 5-10 mg twice daily. A note on this clone: What it binds is not known.

The CDR3 is made up of 18 amino acids. The germline V gene encodes CDR1 ENHRY and CDR2 SYGVKD. Trimming cost V 3 bases and J 6 bases, with 24 bases left between them. The chain recombines TRBV10-3 with TRBJ2-1, with D possibly TRBD2 on 5 matching bases. This specimen consisted of CD4+ T cells sorted from blood, obtained at week 24, from a patient treated with tofacitinib. The TCR comes from a human donor with alopecia areata. This chain's CDR3 is CAISEERLRERPSNEQFF. Here the CDR3 DNA reads TGTGCCATCAGTGAAGAACGTTTGAGGGAGAGGCCTAGCAATGAGCAGTTCTTC.